Listed here are 19 T cell receptor beta chains from one sample, sequenced in a study of blood T cells in healthy people across ages (dated by TCRdb to about 2015). The library came from 5' RACE. The listed sequencing device is Illumina HiSeq 2500. A second PCR of about 6 to 11 cycles was performed with a sample-barcoded 5' primer and a J-beta primer mix. TCRdb handled the public reads itself, with Q25 trimming in fastp and clone calling in MiXCR, and kept productive beta chains. Records with the same CDR3 protein are collapsed into one entry carrying the most frequent genes and DNA. In this sample the table shows more than 750,000 distinct CDR3 sequences, around 29% of which occur a single time. 10% to 13% of the sample lies in the top ten. The same specimen was also included in a second study, on T cells of mothers and their children.

Sequencing used blood. Receptors were obtained from a woman aged 40-49 years in good health.

V usage is TRBV28 and J usage is TRBJ2-2; the D is unclear. Germline assignment: CDR1 MDHEN and CDR2 SYDVKM. The CDR3 runs 15 residues. V was clipped by 2 bases and J by 0 bases, with 7 bases between them. The CDR3 DNA reads as TGTGCCAGCAGTTTACCCCTTGCGAACACCGGGGAGCTGTTTTTT. It translates to CASSLPLANTGELFF.

This clonotype was seen a few times. The V gene is TRBV11-2, the J gene TRBJ2-1; possible D gene TRBD1, 5 bases. Per the germline V gene, CDR1 is SGHAT and CDR2 is FQNNGV. V was trimmed by 5 bases and J by 2 bases, leaving 13 bases between them. This CDR3 is built from 15 residues. This CDR3 is CASSRQFSTYNEQFF. CDR3 bases: TGTGCCAGCAGCCGACAGTTCTCTACCTACAATGAGCAGTTCTTC.

Ten or more counts support this clonotype. This chain joins TRBV12-3 or TRBV12-4 and TRBJ2-7, with D possibly being TRBD1 (6 bases). The CDR3 covers 14 residues. V was pared by 6 bases and J by 4 bases, with 16 bases between. In DNA, the CDR3 is TGTGCCAGCAGCCCGGACAGCCTAGGTTACGAGCAGTACTTC. Its translation: CASSPDSLGYEQYF.

The chain couples TRBV7-9 to TRBJ2-1, with 9 bases that match TRBD2. This CDR3 is built from 17 residues. V lost 4 bases, J lost 0 bases, and 7 bases stayed unmatched. Germline V gene sequence: CDR1 SEHNR, CDR2 FQNEAQ (reference sequence). CDR3 in DNA: TGTGCCAGCAGCTGGCGTCCTAGCGGGGACTCCTACAATGAGCAGTTCTTC. Protein product: CASSWRPSGDSYNEQFF. Variable domain in full (rest from reference TRBV7-9 and TRBJ2-1): DTGVSQNPRHKITKRGQNVTFRCDPISEHNRLYWYRQTLGQGPEFLTYFQNEAQLEKSRLLSDRFSAERPKGSFSTLEIQRTEQGDSAMYLCASSWRPSGDSYNEQFFGPGTRLTVL.

This clonotype has a single count. The J gene is TRBJ2-1, the V gene TRBV9; 8 bases match TRBD1. CDR1 and CDR2 from the germline V gene are SGDLS and YYNGEE. Trimming at V came to 3 bases and at J to 2 bases, leaving 7 bases not matched to a gene. This CDR3 comprises 16 residues. The CDR3 here is CASSARQGKTYNEQFF. The CDR3 DNA reads TGTGCCAGCAGCGCGAGACAGGGGAAGACCTACAATGAGCAGTTCTTC. The full variable domain, completed using reference TRBV9 and TRBJ2-1, is DSGVTQTPKHLITATGQRVTLRCSPRSGDLSVYWYQQSLDQGLQFLIQYYNGEERAKGNILERFSAQQFPDLHSELNLSSLELGDSALYFCASSARQGKTYNEQFFGPGTRLTVL.

This clonotype was detected ten times or more. The V call is TRBV29-1, the J call TRBJ2-1; TRBD1 matches 7 bases. Germline CDR1 SQVTM, CDR2 ANQGSEA. The V and J ends lost 6 bases and 0 bases, in that order; junction bases with no gene match: 5. This CDR3 is built from 14 residues. The CDR3 region has the DNA TGCAGCGTACTACAGGGGTCCTCCTACAATGAGCAGTTCTTC. The encoded protein is CSVLQGSSYNEQFF.

This clonotype was seen only a few times. The V call is TRBV12-3 or TRBV12-4, the J call TRBJ1-6; D remains unclear. The CDR3 has 15 residues. The V end was cut by 6 bases, the J end by 5 bases, with 14 bases between. The CDR3 region is CASRPVARDNSPLHF. CDR3 sequence (DNA): TGTGCCAGCAGACCAGTCGCACGGGATAATTCACCCCTCCACTTT.

Worth noting for this clonotype: A much larger clone differs from this one at a single base, so this may be a read error. The chain carries TRBV27 and TRBJ2-7, with D perhaps TRBD1 (6 bases). CDR3 length: 16 amino acids. The V gene's germline CDR1 is MNHEY and CDR2 SMNVEV (reference sequence). CDR3 protein: CASSLWGTPSSYGQYF. The CDR3 DNA follows: TGTGCCAGCAGTTTATGGGGGACACCAAGCTCCTACGGGCAGTACTTC.

This chain links TRBV29-1 with TRBJ2-5; 8 bases line up with TRBD1. V trimming: 4 bases; J trimming: 7 bases; junction bases outside the gene matches: 8. The CDR3 spans 13 residues. CDR1 is SQVTM and CDR2 is ANQGSEA in the germline V gene. The CDR3 is CSVGTGKGGTQYF. In DNA, the CDR3 is TGCAGCGTTGGGACAGGGAAGGGAGGGACCCAGTACTTC.

The V and J genes are TRBV7-3 and TRBJ1-5, with TRBD1 identical over 9 bases. J gave up 9 bases and V 5 bases, and 5 bases lay outside the gene matches. Germline CDR1 reads SGHTA; CDR2 reads FQGTGA. The CDR3 has 13 amino acids. The CDR3 reads CASSVTGGGPQHF. The CDR3 nucleotides read TGTGCCAGCAGCGTGACAGGGGGGGGGCCCCAGCATTTT.

The chain joins TRBV20-1 to TRBJ2-7; 7 nucleotides agree with TRBD2. The V gene's germline CDR1 is DFQATT and CDR2 SNEGSKA (reference sequence). The V gene end was trimmed by 5 bases and the J gene end by 7 bases; junction bases not matched to a gene: 17. CDR3 length: 15 amino acids. The DNA for the CDR3 is TGCAGTGCTCCCGGCCCCCGGGGAGGGCTAGTGGAGCAGTACTTC. This encodes CSAPGPRGGLVEQYF.

This clonotype was recorded many times. The J gene is TRBJ2-7, the V gene TRBV7-9, with D tentatively TRBD1 (6 bases). Trimming removed 1 base at V and 0 bases at J, with 16 bases between. Germline CDR1 SEHNR, CDR2 FQNEAQ (reference sequence). This CDR3 region has 17 residues. The DNA of the CDR3 is TGTGCCAGCAGCTTAGGAAGTGGGGGCCGGAGCTCCTACGAGCAGTACTTC. This codes for CASSLGSGGRSSYEQYF.

The CDR3 DNA sequence: TGCAGCGTTCGACTAGGAGAGACCCAGTACTTC. Its translation is CSVRLGETQYF. The chain joins TRBV29-1 to TRBJ2-5; possibly TRBD2 for D (6 bases). V lost 5 bases, J lost 4 bases, and 8 bases lay in between. The germline CDR1 and CDR2 sequences are SQVTM and ANQGSEA. This CDR3 comprises 11 residues.

This clonotype was seen more than once but under ten times. J is TRBJ2-1 and V is TRBV6-5; D possibly matches TRBD1 or TRBD2 (5 bases each). Germline assignment: CDR1 MNHEY and CDR2 SVGAGI. CDR3 length: 15 amino acids. V shed 2 bases and J shed 2 bases, with 10 bases lying between them. The DNA for the CDR3 is TGTGCCAGCAGTTACCGGGGCCTCACCTACAATGAGCAGTTCTTC. Its protein product is CASSYRGLTYNEQFF.

This clonotype was observed a few times. The junction shows a germline mismatch at one end, possibly a read error. The rearrangement joins TRBV5-1 to TRBJ1-2, with 10 bases aligning to TRBD1. CDR3 length: 13 amino acids. The germline V gene has CDR1 SGHRS and CDR2 YFSETQ. The CDR3 coding sequence is TGCGCCGGCAGGCGGACAGGGGGTCATGGCTACACCTTC. It encodes CAGRRTGGHGYTF.

This clonotype was seen many times. The chain couples TRBV9 to TRBJ2-1; 8 nucleotides match TRBD2. V shed 3 bases and J 2 bases; nucleotides not matched to a gene: 7. Germline-derived CDR1 and CDR2 are SGDLS and YYNGEE. This CDR3 region has 16 residues. Here the CDR3 DNA reads TGTGCCAGCAGCGAGGGAAGCGGGGGTGCCTACAATGAGCAGTTCTTC. This gives the protein CASSEGSGGAYNEQFF.

This chain uses TRBV20-1 with TRBJ2-4; D is undetermined. Germline V gene lookup returns CDR1 DFQATT and CDR2 SNEGSKA (reference sequence). The CDR3 has 14 amino acids. V shed 3 bases and J shed 13 bases, with 22 bases lying between them. CDR3 nucleotides: TGCAGTGCTAGTAGGAGTGCGGTCTACAATGAGCAGTACTTC. As protein: CSASRSAVYNEQYF.

The chain links TRBV4-3 to TRBJ2-7; 9 positions match TRBD1. CDR1 is LGHNA, CDR2 YSLEER, per germline. The CDR3 consists of 16 residues. With 0 bases clipped from V and 6 bases from J, the junction kept 9 bases outside the gene matches. Here the CDR3 DNA reads TGCGCCAGCAGCCAAGAAATCGGGACAGGGTATGGCGAGCAGTACTTC. Translation: CASSQEIGTGYGEQYF.

The table lists this clonotype with a few counts. The chain uses TRBV2 and TRBJ2-4; D possibly corresponds to TRBD2 (6 bases). V was trimmed by 0 bases and J by 8 bases, leaving 20 bases between them. This CDR3 is 17 amino acids long. Germline lookup yields CDR1 SNHLY and CDR2 FYNNEI. The CDR3 DNA is TGTGCCAGCAGTGAAGCGCGGGGCAGGGATTTGGAGGACATTCAGTACTTC. Protein product: CASSEARGRDLEDIQYF.